The T cell receptor (beta chain) described here comes from a study of neurological immune-mediated disorders. The study, taken as a whole, reports: It was HTLV-1-associated myelopathy that showed the most TCR clonal expansion, while multiple sclerosis showed the least, falling below healthy controls.

The cDNA was generated through 5'RACE incorporating 10-nucleotide random UMIs. Each CDR3 protein is one row after TCRdb ran MiXCR on the 5' RACE reads. The profile shows tens of thousands of distinct CDR3 sequences, approximately 4.6% of them singletons. Germline assignment: CDR1 DFQATT and CDR2 SNEGSKA (reference sequence). The CDR3 extends over 14 amino acids. V was pared by 3 bases and J by 3 bases, with 14 bases between. This clonotype was detected a few times. Its antigen is undetermined. Sequenced: PBMCs. The V and J genes are TRBV20-1 and TRBJ1-1, with a weak D call TRBD1 (6 bases). This sequence originates from a woman between 50 and 59 years old with multiple sclerosis. This CDR3 is CSASGGAGHTEAFF. The CDR3 DNA reads TGCAGTGCTAGTGGGGGGGCGGGTCACACTGAAGCTTTCTTT.